The 13 T cell receptor beta chains listed next were all sequenced from one sample in a study of T cells in women clearing cervical HPV infection. Libraries were prepared by immunoSEQ multiplex PCR; TCRdb keeps only in-frame clonotypes and omits some of them. The sample has 22,000 or so clones. Sequencing input: blood buffy coat. The receptors here all came from a woman between 18 and 75 years old with a cervical HPV16 infection that either progressed to CIN3+ or cleared (not recorded which).

Details on this clone: Read data end 3 residues before the CDR3 end; the end is taken from the germline J gene. The gene calls are TRBV19 and TRBJ1-1; D not resolved. This CDR3 contains 13 residues. The V end was cut by 7 bases, the J end by 4 bases, with 13 bases between. Germline V CDR1 and CDR2: LNHDA, SQIVND (reference sequence). CDR3: CASNPTRSTEAFF. The CDR3 bases that were read are TGTGCCAGTAACCCGACACGCAGCACTGAA.

Turning to this clone: The read is 3 residues too short to cover the CDR3 end, so that end is filled in from the germline J gene. The rearrangement joins TRBV19 to TRBJ1-1; D remains ambiguous. Trimming stripped 4 bases from V and 1 base from J, with 7 bases between. CDR1 is LNHDA and CDR2 is SQIVND in the germline V gene (reference sequence). The CDR3 has 13 residues. The CDR3 is CASSTSSNTEAFF. The sequenced CDR3 bases are TGTGCCAGTAGTACCTCCTCGAACACTGAA. The variable domain in full, completed from reference TRBV19 and TRBJ1-1, reads DGGITQSPKYLFRKEGQNVTLSCEQNLNHDAMYWYRQDPGQGLRLIYYSQIVNDFQKGDIAEGYSVSREKKESFPLTVTSAQKNPTAFYLCASSTSSNTEAFFGQGTRLTVV.

With respect to this clone: Read sequence stops 3 residues before the CDR3 end, and the germline J gene provides the missing end. The V gene is TRBV12-3 or TRBV12-4, the J gene TRBJ2-1; tentatively, D is TRBD1 (6 bases). The CDR3 sequence is 13 residues long. V gave up 4 bases and J gave up 7 bases, with 11 bases separating them. The CDR3 loop is CASSSLQGNEQFF. Partial CDR3 DNA: TGTGCCAGCAGTTCCTTGCAGGGGAATGAG.

Remarks on this clone: The CDR3 end is not reached by the read, which stops 3 residues before it; the germline J gene fills it in. The chain joins TRBV5-1 to TRBJ1-1, with a weak D call TRBD1 (6 bases). This CDR3 is 17 amino acids long. Between the trimmed V and J ends, which lost 4 bases and 2 bases, there was a span of 21 bases. CDR1 and CDR2 (germline): SGHRS, YFSETQ. The CDR3 loop reads CASSPYPTLQGNTEAFF. The part of the CDR3 DNA that was read is TGCGCCAGCAGCCCGTATCCTACTTTACAGGGAAACACTGAA.

To note about this clone: The read halts 3 residues ahead of the CDR3 end, with the missing end drawn from the germline J gene. The chain has TRBV20-1 and TRBJ2-1; 9 nucleotides agree with TRBD2. Trimming cost V 4 bases and J 4 bases; bases outside gene matches: 5. This CDR3 is 14 amino acids long. Germline CDR1 DFQATT, CDR2 SNEGSKA (reference sequence). The covered CDR3 bases are TGCAGTGCTATTAGCGGGAGTAAGTACAATGAG. Translating it yields CSAISGSKYNE. From start to end, the CDR3 is CSAISGSKYNEQFF.

To note about this clone: Germline is not matched at one junction end, which may reflect a read error. This CDR3 reads CASSPLAGFGELFF. The CDR3 DNA, read in part, is TGCGCCAGCAGCCCCCTAGCGGGATTTGGGGAG. V usage is TRBV4-2 and J usage is TRBJ2-2; 9 bases are a match to TRBD2. The missing CDR3 end, 3 residues past where the read stops, is filled in from the germline J gene. The CDR3 extends over 14 amino acids. Germline CDR1 LGHNA, CDR2 YNFKEQ.

Notes on this clone: The missing CDR3 end, 3 residues past where the read stops, is filled in from the germline J gene. V is TRBV7-2 and J is TRBJ2-5, with TRBD2 as a possible D gene (5 bases). V gave up 8 bases and J gave up 5 bases, with 12 bases separating them. The CDR3 is made up of 12 amino acids. Germline values: CDR1 SGHTA, CDR2 FQGNSA. The chain's CDR3 is CASRAGWETQYF. The sequenced CDR3 bases are TGTGCCAGCCGGGCGGGCTGGGAGACC.

The CDR3 DNA, read in part, is TGTGCCAGCAGTTATACTAGCTTCACCGGGGAG. Amino acids: CASSYTSFTGE. The whole CDR3 protein reads CASSYTSFTGELFF. The chain carries TRBV6-2 or TRBV6-3 and TRBJ2-2; a weak D match, TRBD2 (6 bases). The read falls 3 residues short of the CDR3 end, and the missing part is taken from the germline J gene. Per the germline V gene, CDR1 is MNHEY and CDR2 is SVGEGT. CDR3 length equals 14 residues. V was shortened by 3 bases and J by 4 bases, with 9 bases between the two germline ends.

As for this clone: The sequenced fragment ends 3 residues before the CDR3 boundary, so the rest is inferred from the germline J gene. The chain combines TRBV12-3 or TRBV12-4 with TRBJ2-1; D may be TRBD1 (5 bases). The CDR3 contains 14 residues. V was shortened by 5 bases and J by 9 bases, with 17 bases between the two germline ends. The CDR3 is CASSLQGTVGEQFF. The sequenced CDR3 bases are TGTGCCAGCAGTCTCCAGGGAACTGTGGGTGAG.

A remark on this clone: The read terminates 3 residues ahead of where the CDR3 ends, so the germline J gene completes it. This chain connects TRBV19 to TRBJ1-6, with TRBD1 matching over 7 bases. Germline CDR1 is LNHDA and CDR2 is SQIVND (reference sequence). V trimming: 8 bases; J trimming: 9 bases; junction bases outside the gene matches: 7. The CDR3 covers 13 residues. CDR3 protein: CASHDREVSPLHF. CDR3 DNA, as far as it was read: TGTGCCAGTCATGACAGGGAAGTTTCACCC.

A remark on this clone: The CDR3 extends 3 residues past the end of the read, so its final part is completed from the germline J gene. This chain joins TRBV20-1 and TRBJ2-1; tentative D call: TRBD1 (6 bases). This CDR3 comprises 14 residues. The germline V gene has CDR1 DFQATT and CDR2 SNEGSKA (reference sequence). Trimming took off 0 bases at V and 7 bases at J, with 13 bases between the two ends. Here the CDR3 reads CSARDGGRLNEQFF. The CDR3 bases that were read are TGCAGTGCTAGAGATGGGGGCAGGCTAAATGAG.

To note about this clone: Read data end 3 residues before the CDR3 end; the end is taken from the germline J gene. The chain recombines TRBV7-2 with TRBJ1-1; 8 nucleotides agree with TRBD1. The CDR3 totals 14 residues. From germline, CDR1 is SGHTA and CDR2 FQGNSA. V shed 6 bases, J shed 5 bases, and the junction held 8 bases outside the gene matches. The part of the CDR3 DNA that was read is TGTGCCAGCAGGCCAGACAGGGGTCATACTGAA. Amino acid sequence: CASRPDRGHTE. The whole CDR3 is CASRPDRGHTEAFF.

As concerns this clone: The read finishes 3 residues shy of the CDR3 end, and the germline J gene is used to complete it. The chain combines TRBV30 with TRBJ1-1; D call uncertain. V gave up 2 bases and J gave up 2 bases, with 9 bases separating them. Germline V gene sequence: CDR1 GTSNPN, CDR2 SVGIG (reference sequence). The CDR3 length is 13 residues. The CDR3 loop reads CAWSHMRNTEAFF. Partial CDR3 DNA: TGTGCCTGGAGTCACATGAGAAACACTGAA.